These T cell receptor beta chains were read from a single sample in a study of blood T cell repertoires in COVID-19. Some clones are missing from TCRdb's copy, which holds only in-frame ones; the method was immunoSEQ multiplex PCR. Found here are some 400,000 clones, around 87% of them singletons; the top ten hold 8.5% to 12%. Sequencing was performed on peripheral blood. These receptor sequences come from a woman aged 25 to 39 with COVID-19, enrolled during active disease. Each CDR3 is given with its conserved first and last residue. The order of the fields is V gene, J gene, D gene, CDR3 length, clone size, CDR3 protein, CDR3 DNA. A D gene is named only where the DNA matches it firmly. Rows give clone size only sometimes, using once, few, many, or a class for an expanded clone.

V gene: TRBV6-5
J gene: TRBJ2-7
D gene: TRBD1
CDR3 length: 14
clone size: -
CDR3 protein: CASSQGQGYHEQYF
CDR3 DNA: TGTGCCAGCAGTCAGGGACAGGGATACCACGAGCAGTACTTC

V gene: TRBV7-9
J gene: TRBJ2-7
D gene: TRBD2
CDR3 length: 17
clone size: -
CDR3 protein: CASSLGSLAGSSYEQYF
CDR3 DNA: TGTGCCAGCAGCCTAGGCTCTCTAGCGGGAAGCTCCTACGAGCAGTACTTC

V gene: TRBV27
J gene: TRBJ2-3
D gene: -
CDR3 length: 15
clone size: -
CDR3 protein: CASILSGLSTDTQYF
CDR3 DNA: TGTGCCAGCATCCTTAGCGGCTTGAGCACAGATACGCAGTATTTT

V gene: TRBV12-2
J gene: TRBJ2-7
D gene: -
CDR3 length: 16
clone size: -
CDR3 protein: CASRLAGKRGSYEQYF
CDR3 DNA: TGTGCAAGTCGCTTAGCGGGGAAGAGGGGGTCCTACGAGCAGTACTTC

V gene: TRBV7-3
J gene: TRBJ2-1
D gene: TRBD2
CDR3 length: 17
clone size: -
CDR3 protein: CASSLESGRGGRNEQFF
CDR3 DNA: TGTGCCAGCAGCCTGGAAAGCGGGAGGGGAGGAAGGAATGAGCAGTTCTTC

V gene: TRBV6-2/TRBV6-3
J gene: TRBJ2-7
D gene: TRBD1
CDR3 length: 15
clone size: -
CDR3 protein: CASSYSRTGAAEQYF
CDR3 DNA: TGTGCCAGCAGTTACTCCCGGACAGGGGCGGCCGAGCAGTACTTC

V gene: TRBV15
J gene: TRBJ2-3
D gene: -
CDR3 length: 14
clone size: -
CDR3 protein: CATSRGGTADTQYF
CDR3 DNA: TGTGCCACCAGCAGAGGGGGGACTGCAGATACGCAGTATTTT

V gene: TRBV6-5
J gene: TRBJ2-7
D gene: TRBD2
CDR3 length: 14
clone size: -
CDR3 protein: CASTLRREGYEQYF
CDR3 DNA: TGTGCCAGCACTCTCCGGCGGGAGGGCTACGAGCAGTACTTC

V gene: TRBV28
J gene: TRBJ1-5
D gene: -
CDR3 length: 16
clone size: -
CDR3 protein: CASSPRGTTSNQPQHF
CDR3 DNA: TGTGCCAGCAGTCCCAGGGGCACCACTAGCAATCAGCCCCAGCATTTT

V gene: TRBV10-2
J gene: TRBJ2-7
D gene: -
CDR3 length: 13
clone size: -
CDR3 protein: CATRLQGRNEQYF
CDR3 DNA: TGCGCCACCCGATTACAGGGGAGGAACGAGCAGTACTTC

V gene: TRBV19
J gene: TRBJ1-2
D gene: TRBD1
CDR3 length: 15
clone size: -
CDR3 protein: CASSTIQGFDSGYTF
CDR3 DNA: TGTGCCAGTAGTACAATACAGGGGTTCGATTCCGGCTACACCTTC

V gene: TRBV27
J gene: TRBJ2-1
D gene: -
CDR3 length: 13
clone size: -
CDR3 protein: CASGRMPVNEQFF
CDR3 DNA: TGTGCCAGCGGCAGGATGCCGGTCAATGAGCAGTTCTTC

V gene: TRBV19
J gene: TRBJ2-1
D gene: TRBD2
CDR3 length: 18
clone size: -
CDR3 protein: CASTKGTSGPSSYNEQFF
CDR3 DNA: TGTGCCAGTACCAAAGGGACTAGCGGTCCCAGCTCCTACAATGAGCAGTTCTTC

V gene: TRBV11-2
J gene: TRBJ2-5
D gene: TRBD2
CDR3 length: 16
clone size: -
CDR3 protein: CASSLAGAGGQETQYF
CDR3 DNA: TGTGCCAGCAGCTTAGCTGGAGCGGGAGGCCAAGAGACCCAGTACTTC

V gene: TRBV4-1
J gene: TRBJ2-7
D gene: TRBD2
CDR3 length: 18
clone size: -
CDR3 protein: CASSQDPSSGRSSYEQYF
CDR3 DNA: TGCGCCAGCAGCCAAGATCCGAGTAGCGGGAGGAGCTCCTACGAGCAGTACTTC

V gene: TRBV30
J gene: TRBJ1-1
D gene: TRBD1
CDR3 length: 14
clone size: -
CDR3 protein: CAWSAGQLGTEAFF
CDR3 DNA: TGTGCCTGGAGTGCGGGACAGTTGGGCACTGAAGCTTTCTTT

V gene: TRBV11-2
J gene: TRBJ1-1
D gene: -
CDR3 length: 15
clone size: -
CDR3 protein: CASSFGGGGNTEAFF
CDR3 DNA: TGTGCCAGCAGCTTCGGAGGCGGGGGGAACACTGAAGCTTTCTTT

V gene: TRBV7-9
J gene: TRBJ2-5
D gene: TRBD2
CDR3 length: 15
clone size: -
CDR3 protein: CASRPSGSPEGTQYF
CDR3 DNA: TGTGCCAGCAGACCTAGCGGATCCCCTGAGGGGACCCAGTACTTC

V gene: TRBV12-3/TRBV12-4
J gene: TRBJ1-1
D gene: -
CDR3 length: 11
clone size: -
CDR3 protein: CASVRGREAFF
CDR3 DNA: TGTGCCAGCGTACGGGGGAGGGAAGCTTTCTTT

V gene: TRBV5-6
J gene: TRBJ2-3
D gene: TRBD2
CDR3 length: 16
clone size: few
CDR3 protein: CASSLHVTSVTDTQYF
CDR3 DNA: TGTGCCAGCAGCTTGCATGTCACTAGCGTCACAGATACGCAGTATTTT

V gene: TRBV27
J gene: TRBJ2-7
D gene: -
CDR3 length: 14
clone size: -
CDR3 protein: CASSLSAGLGEQYF
CDR3 DNA: TGTGCCAGCAGTTTATCTGCAGGTCTCGGAGAGCAGTACTTC

V gene: TRBV11-2
J gene: TRBJ2-2
D gene: TRBD2
CDR3 length: 16
clone size: -
CDR3 protein: CASSLTSGMNTGELFF
CDR3 DNA: TGTGCCAGCAGCCTGACTAGCGGGATGAACACCGGGGAGCTGTTTTTT

V gene: TRBV10-3
J gene: TRBJ2-5
D gene: -
CDR3 length: 15
clone size: -
CDR3 protein: CAISDDGSREETQYF
CDR3 DNA: TGTGCCATCAGTGACGATGGCAGCAGGGAAGAGACCCAGTACTTC

V gene: TRBV30
J gene: TRBJ2-1
D gene: TRBD1
CDR3 length: 14
clone size: -
CDR3 protein: CASYRDRAYNEQFF
CDR3 DNA: TGTGCCTCATACCGGGACAGGGCATACAATGAGCAGTTCTTC

V gene: TRBV24-1
J gene: TRBJ2-1
D gene: TRBD2
CDR3 length: 18
clone size: -
CDR3 protein: CATSDPQGSGGIYNEQFF
CDR3 DNA: TGTGCCACCAGTGACCCTCAGGGGAGCGGGGGGATTTACAATGAGCAGTTCTTC

V gene: TRBV7-2
J gene: TRBJ2-7
D gene: -
CDR3 length: 16
clone size: -
CDR3 protein: CASSLAQSAAVYEQYF
CDR3 DNA: TGTGCCAGCAGCTTAGCTCAGAGCGCGGCGGTTTACGAGCAGTACTTC

V gene: TRBV27
J gene: TRBJ2-7
D gene: -
CDR3 length: 15
clone size: -
CDR3 protein: CASSFIGTGDYEQYF
CDR3 DNA: TGTGCCAGCAGTTTTATTGGGACGGGGGACTACGAGCAGTACTTC

V gene: TRBV14
J gene: TRBJ2-2
D gene: -
CDR3 length: 13
clone size: -
CDR3 protein: CASSLRVTGELFF
CDR3 DNA: TGTGCCAGCAGCCTTCGAGTCACCGGGGAGCTGTTTTTT

V gene: TRBV4-3
J gene: TRBJ1-1
D gene: TRBD1
CDR3 length: 16
clone size: -
CDR3 protein: CASSQETGGLNTEAFF
CDR3 DNA: TGCGCCAGCAGCCAGGAAACAGGGGGCCTGAACACTGAAGCTTTCTTT

V gene: TRBV6-6
J gene: TRBJ1-1
D gene: -
CDR3 length: 15
clone size: -
CDR3 protein: CASSYPGQENTEAFF
CDR3 DNA: TGTGCCAGCAGTTACCCCGGACAAGAGAACACTGAAGCTTTCTTT

V gene: TRBV12-5
J gene: TRBJ1-4
D gene: -
CDR3 length: 18
clone size: -
CDR3 protein: CASATEEEADGANEKLFF
CDR3 DNA: TGTGCTAGTGCCACAGAAGAGGAGGCGGACGGAGCTAATGAAAAACTGTTTTTT

V gene: TRBV28
J gene: TRBJ1-5
D gene: TRBD1
CDR3 length: 16
clone size: -
CDR3 protein: CASSNSLGQGNQPQHF
CDR3 DNA: TGTGCCAGCAGTAACTCCCTAGGACAGGGCAATCAGCCCCAGCATTTT

V gene: TRBV4-1
J gene: TRBJ2-7
D gene: -
CDR3 length: 15
clone size: -
CDR3 protein: CASSQENADSYEQYF
CDR3 DNA: TGCGCCAGCAGCCAAGAGAACGCGGACTCCTACGAGCAGTACTTC

V gene: TRBV5-1
J gene: TRBJ2-5
D gene: -
CDR3 length: 14
clone size: -
CDR3 protein: CASSLRQDQETQYF
CDR3 DNA: TGCGCCAGCAGCTTAAGACAGGACCAAGAGACCCAGTACTTC

V gene: TRBV28
J gene: TRBJ1-2
D gene: TRBD1
CDR3 length: 13
clone size: -
CDR3 protein: CASRQGNIGGYTF
CDR3 DNA: TGTGCCAGCAGACAGGGGAACATAGGTGGCTACACCTTC

V gene: TRBV5-1
J gene: TRBJ1-2
D gene: TRBD1
CDR3 length: 15
clone size: -
CDR3 protein: CASSLETGSNYGYTF
CDR3 DNA: TGCGCCAGCAGCTTGGAGACAGGGTCAAACTATGGCTACACCTTC

V gene: TRBV5-6
J gene: TRBJ1-4
D gene: TRBD1
CDR3 length: 14
clone size: -
CDR3 protein: CASSETGGSEKLFF
CDR3 DNA: TGTGCCAGCAGCGAAACAGGGGGCTCTGAAAAACTGTTTTTT

V gene: TRBV4-1
J gene: TRBJ1-2
D gene: TRBD1
CDR3 length: 15
clone size: -
CDR3 protein: CASSQWTGANYGYTF
CDR3 DNA: TGCGCCAGCAGCCAGTGGACAGGGGCTAACTATGGCTACACCTTC

V gene: TRBV10-3
J gene: TRBJ1-2
D gene: -
CDR3 length: 13
clone size: -
CDR3 protein: CAISDRRNYGYTF
CDR3 DNA: TGTGCCATCAGTGATAGGAGGAACTATGGCTACACCTTC

V gene: TRBV7-9
J gene: TRBJ2-5
D gene: -
CDR3 length: 14
clone size: -
CDR3 protein: CASSSGQIQETQYF
CDR3 DNA: TGTGCCAGCAGCTCCGGACAAATCCAAGAGACCCAGTACTTC

V gene: TRBV5-1
J gene: TRBJ1-1
D gene: TRBD1
CDR3 length: 14
clone size: medium-sized
CDR3 protein: CASSRTGDDTEAFF
CDR3 DNA: TGCGCCAGCAGCCGGACAGGGGACGACACTGAAGCTTTCTTT

V gene: TRBV24-1
J gene: TRBJ2-1
D gene: -
CDR3 length: 15
clone size: -
CDR3 protein: CATSALTTVGNEQFF
CDR3 DNA: TGTGCCACCAGTGCCCTTACAACAGTAGGCAATGAGCAGTTCTTC

V gene: TRBV10-3
J gene: TRBJ2-7
D gene: TRBD2
CDR3 length: 14
clone size: -
CDR3 protein: CAISTSGSIYEQYF
CDR3 DNA: TGTGCCATCAGTACTAGCGGGAGTATCTACGAGCAGTACTTC

V gene: TRBV6-2/TRBV6-3
J gene: TRBJ1-5
D gene: -
CDR3 length: 17
clone size: few
CDR3 protein: CASSYSMTDPRGQPQHF
CDR3 DNA: TGTGCCAGCAGTTACTCGATGACCGATCCCCGCGGACAGCCCCAGCATTTT

V gene: TRBV6-5
J gene: TRBJ2-5
D gene: TRBD2
CDR3 length: 13
clone size: -
CDR3 protein: CASWRSRGGEEYF
CDR3 DNA: TGTGCCAGCTGGAGATCTCGGGGAGGGGAGGAGTACTTC

V gene: TRBV19
J gene: TRBJ1-1
D gene: -
CDR3 length: 17
clone size: -
CDR3 protein: CASSIDDRSPGNTEAFF
CDR3 DNA: TGTGCCAGTAGTATAGACGACAGGTCCCCCGGGAACACTGAAGCTTTCTTT

V gene: TRBV29-1
J gene: TRBJ2-7
D gene: -
CDR3 length: 14
clone size: -
CDR3 protein: CSVVGAASSYEQYF
CDR3 DNA: TGCAGCGTTGTTGGAGCGGCCAGCTCCTACGAGCAGTACTTC

V gene: TRBV19
J gene: TRBJ2-2
D gene: -
CDR3 length: 15
clone size: -
CDR3 protein: CASSTTRLNTGELFF
CDR3 DNA: TGTGCCAGTAGTACGACTAGGCTGAACACCGGGGAGCTGTTTTTT

V gene: TRBV7-9
J gene: TRBJ2-3
D gene: -
CDR3 length: 14
clone size: -
CDR3 protein: CASSEVHGTDTQYF
CDR3 DNA: TGTGCCAGCAGCGAGGTACACGGCACAGATACGCAGTATTTT

V gene: TRBV7-8
J gene: TRBJ2-6
D gene: TRBD1
CDR3 length: 19
clone size: -
CDR3 protein: CASSLVRQGELTGANVLTF
CDR3 DNA: TGTGCCAGCAGCTTAGTAAGGCAGGGGGAACTCACCGGGGCCAACGTCCTGACTTTC

V gene: TRBV29-1
J gene: TRBJ1-1
D gene: -
CDR3 length: 14
clone size: many
CDR3 protein: CSVEEAGTGGGAFF
CDR3 DNA: TGCAGCGTTGAAGAGGCGGGCACCGGGGGGGGAGCTTTCTTT

V gene: TRBV6-5
J gene: TRBJ2-4
D gene: -
CDR3 length: 15
clone size: -
CDR3 protein: CASSPLEQLKNIQYF
CDR3 DNA: TGTGCCAGCAGCCCCCTGGAGCAATTAAAAAACATTCAGTACTTC

V gene: TRBV2
J gene: TRBJ2-1
D gene: TRBD2
CDR3 length: 15
clone size: -
CDR3 protein: CAIPPLGRVYNEQFF
CDR3 DNA: TGTGCCATACCACCTCTCGGGAGGGTCTACAATGAGCAGTTCTTC

V gene: TRBV2
J gene: TRBJ2-3
D gene: -
CDR3 length: 12
clone size: -
CDR3 protein: CASSVDLDTQYF
CDR3 DNA: TGTGCCAGCAGTGTTGACTTAGATACGCAGTATTTT

V gene: TRBV19
J gene: TRBJ2-3
D gene: TRBD2
CDR3 length: 15
clone size: -
CDR3 protein: CASSFGTSGTDTQYF
CDR3 DNA: TGTGCCAGTAGTTTCGGGACTAGCGGGACAGATACGCAGTATTTT